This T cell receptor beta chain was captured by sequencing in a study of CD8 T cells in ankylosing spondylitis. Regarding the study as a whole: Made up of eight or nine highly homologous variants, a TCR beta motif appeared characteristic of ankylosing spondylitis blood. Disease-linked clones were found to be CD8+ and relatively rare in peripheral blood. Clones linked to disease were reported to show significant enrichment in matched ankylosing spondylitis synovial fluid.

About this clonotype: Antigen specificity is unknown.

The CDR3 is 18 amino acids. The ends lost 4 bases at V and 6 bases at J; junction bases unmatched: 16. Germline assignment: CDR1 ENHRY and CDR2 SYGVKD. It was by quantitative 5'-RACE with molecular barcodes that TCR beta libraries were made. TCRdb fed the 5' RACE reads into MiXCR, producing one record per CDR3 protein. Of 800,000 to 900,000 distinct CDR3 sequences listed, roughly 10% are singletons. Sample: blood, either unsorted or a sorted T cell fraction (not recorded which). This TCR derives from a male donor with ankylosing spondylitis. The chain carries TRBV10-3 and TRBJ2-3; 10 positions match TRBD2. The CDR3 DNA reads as TGTGCCATCAGTGGAGCCCCCGGGCTAGCGGGAGCCGGTGATACGCAGTATTTT. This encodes CAISGAPGLAGAGDTQYF.